The rows below give T cell receptor beta chains drawn from one sample of a study of OX40 agonist ivuxolimab in advanced cancers. Sequencing used immunoSEQ multiplex PCR; TCRdb keeps in-frame clones, though not all of them. Of tens of thousands of clones detected, 75% to 90% appear once; the ten largest clones hold roughly 31%. Sequencing used CD4+ or CD8+ T cells sorted from blood, obtained in a trial of the OX40 agonist ivuxolimab. These receptors were obtained from an adult with an advanced solid tumor such as melanoma, head and neck, liver or kidney cancer. Both conserved end residues are trimmed from each CDR3.

length	V	J	CDR3
9	TRBV5-4	TRBJ2-7	ASSSGYEQY
10	TRBV29-1	TRBJ1-1	SVVGVNTEAF
14	TRBV4-1	TRBJ2-7	ASSQEGTYSSYEQY
11	TRBV25-1	TRBJ2-7	ASSEGTDYEQY
11	TRBV27	TRBJ1-2	ASSSYGNWGYT
13	TRBV7-9	TRBJ2-7	ASSLTGGNDYEQY
12	TRBV9	TRBJ1-1	ASSVEDSYTEAF
14	TRBV11-2	TRBJ2-7	ASSSSTGTGVYEQY
11	TRBV4-2	TRBJ1-1	ASSQDPITEAF
15	TRBV5-6	TRBJ2-2	ASSRGTSFSNTGEPF
17	TRBV19	TRBJ2-6	ASSISGLAGGSGANVLT
12	TRBV28	TRBJ1-5	ASSSRDIYQPQH
13	TRBV5-1	TRBJ2-7	ASSSLPSDPYEQY
15	TRBV6-1	TRBJ2-7	ASSERRRLGGSYEQY
11	TRBV29-1	TRBJ2-7	SVETGGPLEQY
15	TRBV9	TRBJ2-3	ASSIHGGGMATDTQY
13	TRBV15	TRBJ1-5	ATSRDWGNNQPQH
17	TRBV28	TRBJ2-1	ASGIGGDTTTRLYNEQF
11	TRBV10-3	TRBJ1-2	AISEGQAEGYT
9	TRBV20-1	TRBJ2-7	SARQNLEQY
10	TRBV19	TRBJ2-2	ASRQGAGELF
10	TRBV27	TRBJ1-1	ASRTGGTEAF
12	TRBV7-9	TRBJ2-7	ASSWAGPSDEQY
13	TRBV19	TRBJ2-7	ASSIAGDPIYEQY
13	TRBV2	TRBJ1-5	ASSEVTVNNQPQH
11	TRBV27	TRBJ2-5	ASSLGAADKKY